One sample yielded the 32 T cell receptor beta chains listed below, sequenced in a study of T-cell reconstitution after alpha-beta-depleted transplantation in children. Unique molecular identifiers were used in preparing the TCRbeta library. TCRdb re-derived calls from the PCR reads in MiXCR, one entry per CDR3 protein. The sample has approximately 920 distinct CDR3 sequences; around 70% are singletons. The sample consisted of PBMCs, mostly from graft donor cells, taken 60 days after TCRalphabeta/CD19-depleted stem cell transplant. The source of these receptors is a male patient between 2 and 10 years old who had a stem cell transplant for acute lymphoblastic leukemia, so the T cells may come from the graft donor.

V usage is TRBV30 and J usage is TRBJ2-3; maybe TRBD2 (7 bases). The CDR3 totals 16 residues. In germline, CDR1 is GTSNPN, CDR2 SVGIG (reference sequence). Trimming took off 3 bases at V and 3 bases at J, with 19 bases between the two ends. The CDR3 region is CAWRHLRGGRTDTQYF. CDR3 nucleotide sequence: TGTGCCTGGAGGCATCTTAGGGGGGGTCGTACAGATACGCAGTATTTT.

This clonotype was detected a few times. V is TRBV6-2 or TRBV6-3 and J is TRBJ1-6; D remains ambiguous. The germline V gene has CDR1 MNHEY and CDR2 SVGEGT. V was cut by 7 bases and J by 10 bases, with 8 bases left in between. The CDR3 has 11 residues. CDR3 DNA: TGTGCCAGCACTTTTGGATCACCCCTCCACTTT. Protein product: CASTFGSPLHF.

This chain connects TRBV5-3 to TRBJ2-5; no definite D call. TRBV5-3 falls under the ORF class, with uncertain function. Trimming took 9 bases from V and 5 from J, leaving 14 bases between them. The CDR3 has 12 residues. In DNA, the CDR3 is TGTGCCATGAGCTCGGTAAGGGAGACCCAGTACTTC. Its protein product is CAMSSVRETQYF.

The rearrangement uses TRBV7-8 and TRBJ1-1; no clear D. Germline-derived CDR1 and CDR2 are SGHVS and FQNEAQ. The CDR3 spans 15 residues. V dropped 0 bases and J dropped 7 bases, with 15 bases sitting between them. The CDR3 DNA follows: TGTGCCAGCAGCTTAGCCGAGAACGAGAACGGTGAAGCTTTCTTT. Translation: CASSLAENENGEAFF.

The V gene is TRBV4-3, the J gene TRBJ1-1, with D possibly being TRBD1 (5 bases). Per the germline V gene, CDR1 is LGHNA and CDR2 is YSLEER. This CDR3 is 15 amino acids long. V was clipped by 4 bases and J by 1 base, with 13 bases between them. The CDR3 spells CASSPVLGGNTEAFF. The CDR3 DNA is TGCGCCAGCAGCCCGGTCCTTGGGGGGAACACTGAAGCTTTCTTT.

The J gene is TRBJ2-1, the V gene TRBV19; D is possibly TRBD2 (6 bases). CDR3 length: 19 residues. Germline CDR1 is LNHDA and CDR2 is SQIVND (reference sequence). Trimming pared 0 bases from V and 5 bases from J, leaving 23 bases between. As DNA, the CDR3 is TGTGCCAGTAGTATAGATTGGAGCCCGGGACTCGGGGGAAACAATGAGCAGTTCTTC. Its protein product is CASSIDWSPGLGGNNEQFF. Together with reference TRBV19 and TRBJ2-1, the CDR3 gives the full variable domain: DGGITQSPKYLFRKEGQNVTLSCEQNLNHDAMYWYRQDPGQGLRLIYYSQIVNDFQKGDIAEGYSVSREKKESFPLTVTSAQKNPTAFYLCASSIDWSPGLGGNNEQFFGPGTRLTVL.

The chain is built from TRBV4-3 and TRBJ2-5; tentatively, D is TRBD2 (5 bases). V lost 0 bases to trimming and J lost 3 bases, with 14 bases between them. The CDR3 is 16 residues long. Germline-derived CDR1 and CDR2 are LGHNA and YSLEER. Here the CDR3 reads CASSQDIDYLEETQYF. CDR3 DNA: TGCGCCAGCAGCCAAGATATTGACTACTTAGAAGAGACCCAGTACTTC.

The chain couples TRBV7-2 to TRBJ2-3, with 12 nucleotides matching TRBD2. Germline V gene lookup returns CDR1 SGHTA and CDR2 FQGNSA. The length of the CDR3 is 15 residues. J gave up 8 bases and V 4 bases, and 7 bases lay outside the gene matches. CDR3 sequence reads: CASSSELAGGGTQYF. In nucleotides, the CDR3 is TGTGCCAGCAGCTCCGAACTAGCGGGGGGCGGTACGCAGTATTTT.

The genes are TRBV12-5 and TRBJ2-1; TRBD1 aligns across 7 bases. CDR1 and CDR2 from the germline V gene are LGHNT and FRNRAP. The CDR3 runs to 17 residues. Here the CDR3 DNA reads TGTGCCACCACCAAGCAAATGCGGACAGGAATTTACAATGAGCAGTTCTTC. It is translated as CATTKQMRTGIYNEQFF.

This clonotype is labeled as medium-sized. The gene calls are TRBV6-5 and TRBJ2-3; 9 nucleotides align to TRBD2. V dropped 6 bases and J dropped 2; count of bases not matched to a gene: 3. The CDR3 contains 14 residues. The V gene's germline CDR1 is MNHEY and CDR2 SVGAGI. CDR3 DNA sequence: TGTGCCAGCAGACGACTAGCGGACACAGATACGCAGTATTTT. Translated, it gives CASRRLADTDTQYF.

This clonotype is medium-sized by share. The CDR3 DNA follows: TGTGCCAGCCTTGGACAGCAGAATTCACCCCTCCACTTT. Translating it yields CASLGQQNSPLHF. The genes are TRBV6-5 and TRBJ1-6; D perhaps matches TRBD1 (6 bases). The V end lost 8 bases, the J end lost 7 bases, and 12 bases lay between the germline ends. Germline V gene sequence: CDR1 MNHEY, CDR2 SVGAGI. The CDR3 runs to 13 residues.

This clonotype has ten or more counts. This chain links TRBV3-1 with TRBJ2-1; 8 bases map to TRBD1. V shed 11 bases, J shed 4 bases, and the junction held 19 bases outside the gene matches. CDR3 length equals 17 residues. Germline V lookup: CDR1 LGHDT, CDR2 YNNKEL (reference sequence). The CDR3 nucleotides are TGTGCCTCCACCCAACAAATGGGGACAGGAATTTACAATGAGCAGTTCTTC. Amino acids: CASTQQMGTGIYNEQFF.

The chain joins TRBV6-6 to TRBJ1-5; D is undetermined. Trimming stripped 8 bases from V and 1 base from J, with 6 bases between. This CDR3 has 12 amino acids. Germline V gene data show CDR1 as MNHNY and CDR2 as SVGAGI (reference sequence). The CDR3 DNA sequence: TGTGCCAGCGCACGGAGCAATCAGCCCCAGCATTTT. Encoded protein: CASARSNQPQHF.

The genes are TRBV20-1 and TRBJ2-3; a possible D gene is TRBD1 (6 bases). V lost 3 bases and J lost 5, with 18 bases in between. The CDR3 has 15 residues. CDR1 is DFQATT and CDR2 is SNEGSKA in the germline V gene (reference sequence). Here the CDR3 reads CSASDRKSGGDTQYF. The CDR3 DNA is TGCAGTGCTAGCGACAGGAAGTCCGGCGGAGATACGCAGTATTTT.

This clonotype has at least ten counts. The V call is TRBV15, the J call TRBJ1-5, with D unresolved. With 4 bases removed from V and 6 bases from J, the gap between germline ends came to 13 bases. The length of the CDR3 is 14 residues. The germline CDR1 and CDR2 sequences are LNHNV and YYDKDF (reference sequence). The chain's CDR3 is CATSKDTFFQPQHF. CDR3 DNA: TGTGCCACCAGCAAAGACACTTTCTTTCAGCCCCAGCATTTT.

The V and J genes are TRBV6-5 and TRBJ2-1; TRBD1 is a possible D gene (6 bases). Germline V gives CDR1 MNHEY, CDR2 SVGAGI. The CDR3 has 17 amino acids. V lost 5 bases to trimming and J lost 9 bases, with 26 bases between them. The CDR3 loop is CASSHRGPGHERSEQFF. CDR3 nucleotide sequence: TGTGCCAGCAGTCACCGAGGACCGGGACACGAGAGGAGTGAGCAGTTCTTC.

The chain carries TRBV12-3 or TRBV12-4 and TRBJ2-1; 11 bases fit TRBD2. CDR3 length: 15 amino acids. V dropped 6 bases and J dropped 5; count of bases not matched to a gene: 6. This CDR3 is CASSFTSGGNNEQFF. CDR3 DNA: TGTGCCAGCAGCTTTACTAGCGGGGGTAACAATGAGCAGTTCTTC.

This chain uses TRBV7-8 with TRBJ1-5, with TRBD1 matching 8 bases. Germline values: CDR1 SGHVS, CDR2 FQNEAQ. The CDR3 runs 16 residues. V lost 1 base, J lost 6 bases, and 8 bases stayed unmatched. Here the CDR3 reads CASSLVAGGPGQPQHF. CDR3 in DNA: TGTGCCAGCAGCTTAGTCGCAGGGGGCCCCGGTCAGCCCCAGCATTTT.

At least ten counts were recorded for this clonotype. The chain carries TRBV4-3 and TRBJ1-5; no clear D gene. Deletions cut 0 bases from V and 0 bases from J, with 12 bases between. The CDR3 covers 17 residues. Germline V gene sequence: CDR1 LGHNA, CDR2 YSLEER. The CDR3 sequence: CASSQDRALHSNQPQHF. CDR3 bases: TGCGCCAGCAGCCAAGATAGGGCTTTACATAGCAATCAGCCCCAGCATTTT.

This clonotype was detected only once. The chain couples TRBV19 to TRBJ2-3; 9 bases fit TRBD1. The V and J ends lost 6 bases and 5 bases, in that order; junction bases with no gene match: 9. The length of the CDR3 is 15 residues. Germline V gives CDR1 LNHDA, CDR2 SQIVND (reference sequence). The CDR3: CASRQTGGERDTQYF. The DNA of the CDR3 is TGTGCCAGTAGGCAAACAGGGGGCGAAAGAGATACGCAGTATTTT.

By share of the sample, this clonotype is large. CDR3 in DNA: TGTGCCAGCAGCCTACTCCCCGCTGAAGCTTTCTTT. Its translation is CASSLLPAEAFF. This sequence joins TRBV7-9 and TRBJ1-1; D not resolved. CDR3 length equals 12 residues. V gave up 5 bases and J gave up 6 bases, with 10 bases separating them. The germline gives CDR1 SEHNR, CDR2 FQNEAQ (reference sequence).

This clonotype was observed a single time. V gene TRBV12-3 or TRBV12-4 combines with J gene TRBJ2-7, with 14 bases that match TRBD2. This CDR3 region has 15 residues. The trim removed 6 bases at V and 8 bases at J, leaving 9 bases unmatched. This CDR3 is CASSVGTSGSHKQYF. Written as DNA, the CDR3 is TGTGCCAGCAGCGTGGGGACTAGCGGGAGTCATAAGCAGTACTTC.

The V call is TRBV20-1, the J call TRBJ2-7; 10 bases are shared with TRBD2. The CDR3 covers 19 residues. The J segment lost 0 bases and the V segment lost 0 bases, leaving 14 bases of the junction unmatched. Looked up from germline, CDR1 is DFQATT and CDR2 is SNEGSKA (reference sequence). CDR3 in amino acids: CSARDIRDSGRSSSYEQYF. Written as DNA, the CDR3 is TGCAGTGCTAGAGATATTAGAGATAGCGGGAGGTCTAGCTCCTACGAGCAGTACTTC.

This clonotype was seen a few times. The chain links TRBV27 to TRBJ2-3, with TRBD2 as a possible D gene (7 bases). The V and J ends lost 8 bases and 6 bases respectively, with 15 bases between them. Germline CDR1 is MNHEY and CDR2 is SMNVEV (reference sequence). This CDR3 spans 13 amino acids. CDR3 amino acids: CASQGGASDTQYF. The DNA for the CDR3 is TGTGCCAGCCAAGGGGGGGCAAGTGATACGCAGTATTTT.

At least ten counts were recorded for this clonotype. This sequence joins TRBV6-1 and TRBJ2-3, with a possible D match to TRBD1 (6 bases). CDR1 and CDR2 (germline): MNHNS, SASEGT. The CDR3 contains 15 residues. V was shortened by 5 bases and J by 6 bases, with 18 bases between the two germline ends. The CDR3 region has the DNA TGTGCCAGCAGTCGCAGGGGTCCCACAGGGGATACGCAGTATTTT. This gives the protein CASSRRGPTGDTQYF.

The chain couples TRBV29-1 to TRBJ2-3; D tentatively reads TRBD1 or TRBD2 (5 bases each). Germline-derived CDR1 and CDR2 are SQVTM and ANQGSEA. Trimming took off 2 bases at V and 2 bases at J, with 11 bases between the two ends. The CDR3 runs 14 residues. The CDR3 coding sequence is TGCAGCGTTGAAACGGGACCACTCACAGATACGCAGTATTTT. This encodes CSVETGPLTDTQYF.

The chain couples TRBV9 to TRBJ1-3; D is perhaps TRBD1 (6 bases). The CDR3 has 14 residues. Germline V lookup: CDR1 SGDLS, CDR2 YYNGEE. V was pared by 4 bases and J by 7 bases, with 15 bases between. The CDR3 here is CASSSLGGINTIYF. The CDR3 nucleotides are TGTGCCAGCAGCTCCCTAGGGGGGATCAACACCATATATTTT.

Here the CDR3 DNA reads TGTGCCAGCAGCTCCCCGGGAATCTCCTACGAGCAGTACGTC. Translating it yields CASSSPGISYEQYV. This chain joins TRBV5-6 and TRBJ2-7; D is perhaps TRBD2 (5 bases). Trimming left V 3 bases short and J 0 bases short, with 10 bases between. The CDR3 totals 14 residues. Germline V lookup: CDR1 SGHDT, CDR2 YYEEEE.

The V call is TRBV6-1, the J call TRBJ2-7; TRBD2 agrees at 10 bases. This CDR3 is 15 amino acids long. The junction had 8 bases not matched to a gene; V was cut back by 6 bases and J by 3 bases. Germline CDR1 and CDR2: MNHNS and SASEGT. This CDR3 reads CASRPDSGRSYEQYF. CDR3 nucleotide sequence: TGTGCCAGCAGACCTGATAGCGGGAGGAGCTACGAGCAGTACTTC.

By proportion, this clonotype is medium-sized. The V and J genes are TRBV6-5 and TRBJ2-7; tentative D call: TRBD1 (6 bases). CDR3 size: 14 residues. Germline V gene data show CDR1 as MNHEY and CDR2 as SVGAGI. V lost 6 bases and J 2 bases, leaving 14 bases between the germline ends. The CDR3 DNA reads TGTGCCAGCAGACCGGCAGGGGTCGCCTACGAGCAGTACTTC. The encoded protein is CASRPAGVAYEQYF.

This chain joins TRBV3-1 and TRBJ2-5, with D uncertain. Deletions cut 1 base from V and 0 bases from J, with 9 bases between. From germline, CDR1 is LGHDT and CDR2 YNNKEL (reference sequence). The CDR3 extends over 15 amino acids. The CDR3 DNA is TGTGCCAGCAGCCAAGTGGGCTATTACCAAGAGACCCAGTACTTC. Translated: CASSQVGYYQETQYF.

This sequence joins TRBV5-4 and TRBJ2-3; unclear D gene. The CDR3 contains 15 residues. The V gene lost 3 bases and the J gene lost 5 bases, with 16 bases spanning the gap. From germline, CDR1 is SGHNT and CDR2 YYREEE (reference sequence). CDR3 in DNA: TGTGCCAGCAGCTACCCGATACCGAATAAAGATACGCAGTATTTT. Its protein is CASSYPIPNKDTQYF.